This entry describes one TCR beta chain. Its antigen is undetermined. Treatment of the sample: roughly 18 received Ad26.COV2.S at low or high dose, single or two shots; roughly 5 received placebo; per-sample allocation not given. Each sample was drawn 63 days after the first injection (of vaccine or placebo). Spike of the Wuhan-strain SARS-CoV-2 was expressed by an Ad26 vector, which formed the vaccine. With 2 bases clipped from V and 1 base from J, the junction kept 6 bases outside the gene matches. This CDR3 spans 17 amino acids. Germline CDR1 reads SGHDT; CDR2 reads YYEEEE. TCRdb's table, derived via immunoSEQ multiplex PCR, lists solely in-frame clones and lacks some. The sample lists approximately 340,000 clones, approximately 85% occurring once. The sample comes from a study of Ad26.COV2.S vaccination and SARS-CoV-2 variants. Study as a whole: The authors gave Ad26.COV2.S intramuscularly, either once or twice 56 days apart.

Whole-study findings and limits: Placebo recipients had lower spike-specific TCR breadth than vaccine recipients.

The TCR sequence derives from a person aged 18-60 years who received the Ad26.COV2.S COVID-19 vaccine or a placebo. Here the sequenced sample was peripheral blood, taken in a trial of Ad26.COV2.S vaccine versus placebo. V is TRBV5-6 and J is TRBJ2-3, with 11 bases matching TRBD2. CDR3 in DNA: TGTGCCAGCAGCTTTTATACGGGACTAGCGGGCACAGATACGCAGTATTTT. Translated: CASSFYTGLAGTDTQYF.